Below are 16 T cell receptor beta chains sequenced from a single sample in a study of CXCR3-negative and CXCR3-positive naive CD8 T cells (dated by TCRdb to between 2019 and 2020). For sequencing, a NextSeq 550 was employed. The Human TCR Profiling Kit (MiLaboratory) was used to prepare UMI-labeled 5' RACE TRB cDNA libraries. TCRdb reprocessed the public reads and reports one entry per CDR3 protein sequence, without DNA. This sample's listing comprises about 26,000 distinct CDR3 sequences. The ten largest clonotypes hold 2.8% of the sample. What was sequenced was naive CXCR3- CD8+ T cells from blood. The sample's cell subset or site label is to be understood as: CD45RO-CCR7+CD27+CD95- naive CD8+ T cells lacking CXCR3 (TNR3-). The receptors originated from a human donor in good health. Some clones in this sample may be carry-over from other donors' samples.

The CDR3 is CASGPHPTEQFF. The rearrangement joins TRBV14 to TRBJ2-1. Germline loops: CDR1 SGHDN, CDR2 FVKESK. CDR3 length equals 12 residues.

This chain connects TRBV10-3 to TRBJ1-5. This CDR3 has 15 amino acids. CDR1 ENHRY and CDR2 SYGVKD come from the germline V gene. This CDR3 is CAISDRGRSHQPQHF.

V usage is TRBV6-6 and J usage is TRBJ2-5; TCRdb returns TRBD2, unconfirmable since there is no DNA. Germline lookup yields CDR1 MNHNY and CDR2 SVGAGI (reference sequence). This CDR3 region has 11 residues. The CDR3: CASSPGTIRYF.

This chain links TRBV2 with TRBJ2-7; no DNA is available, so the TRBD1 call from TCRdb remains unchecked. The CDR3 sequence is 13 residues long. CDR1 is SNHLY, CDR2 FYNNEI, per germline. CDR3 sequence reads: CASRGEGGAEQYF.

This clonotype is deemed medium-sized (0.01 to 0.1%) by its frequency. V gene TRBV20-1 combines with J gene TRBJ1-2. CDR1 DFQATT and CDR2 SNEGSKA come from the germline V gene (reference sequence). This CDR3 spans 12 amino acids. CDR3 residues: CSARDREVGYTF.

V is TRBV4-3 and J is TRBJ2-7; TCRdb's D gene call, TRBD1, goes unchecked for lack of DNA. The CDR3 is made up of 13 amino acids. Germline CDR1 is LGHNA and CDR2 is YSLEER. The chain's CDR3 is CASSLGTHYEQYF.

This clonotype is labeled medium-sized (0.01 to 0.1%) based on frequency. The chain carries TRBV7-9 and TRBJ1-1; the TCRdb call, TRBD1, lacks DNA for checking. The germline V gene has CDR1 SEHNR and CDR2 FQNEAQ (reference sequence). This CDR3 spans 16 amino acids. The CDR3 sequence: CASSSSSGTVNTEAFF.

The rearrangement joins TRBV25-1 to TRBJ2-2; TCRdb proposes TRBD2, but this gene call is untestable without DNA. The CDR3 consists of 16 residues. In germline, CDR1 is MGHDK, CDR2 SYGVNS. The CDR3 spells CASSEWMEGSAGELFF.

Judged by frequency, this clonotype is medium-sized (0.01 to 0.1%). This chain connects TRBV28 to TRBJ2-7; the D call from TCRdb, TRBD1, cannot be confirmed without DNA. CDR3 length: 13 residues. Germline V CDR1 and CDR2: MDHEN, SYDVKM. The CDR3 loop is CASRNQGGDEQYF.

V usage is TRBV29-1 and J usage is TRBJ2-1; the D call from TCRdb, TRBD1, cannot be confirmed without DNA. Per germline, CDR1 SQVTM and CDR2 ANQGSEA. CDR3 size: 12 residues. CDR3 amino acids: CSSRQSYNEQFF.

Here the CDR3 reads CASVGPGNIQYF. This sequence joins TRBV12-3 or TRBV12-4 and TRBJ2-4; TCRdb returns TRBD1, unconfirmable since there is no DNA. The CDR3 has 12 amino acids.

The chain is built from TRBV7-3 and TRBJ1-1. The CDR3 consists of 13 residues. Germline CDR1 is SGHTA and CDR2 is FQGTGA. The CDR3 spells CASSLLVNTEAFF.

The V and J genes are TRBV6-5 and TRBJ2-2; TCRdb lists TRBD2, though no DNA is available to test this call. CDR3 length equals 17 residues. Germline V gives CDR1 MNHEY, CDR2 SVGAGI. This chain's CDR3 is CASSPRSGGLNTGELFF.

The chain has TRBV6-2 or TRBV6-3 and TRBJ1-5; TCRdb calls TRBD1, which cannot be checked without DNA. CDR1 and CDR2 from the germline V gene are MNHEY and SVGEGT. The CDR3 length is 16 residues. CDR3 protein: CASRGTQGSGNQPQHF.

The chain carries TRBV11-1 and TRBJ2-1. The germline V gene encodes CDR1 SGHAT and CDR2 FQDESV (reference sequence). The CDR3 length is 15 residues. The CDR3 protein is CASSLAGSTYNEQFF.

This chain's CDR3 is CASSLGQGANTEAFF. The gene calls are TRBV5-1 and TRBJ1-1; TCRdb gives TRBD1 as the D gene, but with no DNA this cannot be confirmed. This CDR3 contains 15 residues. Germline V gives CDR1 SGHRS, CDR2 YFSETQ. The entire variable domain, with the rest obtained from reference TRBV5-1 and TRBJ1-1, is as follows: KAGVTQTPRYLIKTRGQQVTLSCSPISGHRSVSWYQQTPGQGLQFLFEYFSETQRNKGNFPGRFSGRQFSNSRSEMNVSTLELGDSALYLCASSLGQGANTEAFFGQGTRLTVV.